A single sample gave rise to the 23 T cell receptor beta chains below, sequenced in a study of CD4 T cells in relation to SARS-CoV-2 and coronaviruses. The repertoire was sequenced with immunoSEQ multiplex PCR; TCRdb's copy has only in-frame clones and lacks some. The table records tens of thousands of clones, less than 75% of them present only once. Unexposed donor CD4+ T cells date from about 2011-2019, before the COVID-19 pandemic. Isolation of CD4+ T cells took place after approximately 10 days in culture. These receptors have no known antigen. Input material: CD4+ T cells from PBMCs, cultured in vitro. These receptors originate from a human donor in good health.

The CDR3 sequence is CASSFTPDNQGTQPQHF. The DNA of the CDR3 is TGTGCCAGCAGCTTCACCCCCGACAATCAGGGAACTCAGCCCCAGCATTTT. This sequence joins TRBV5-8 and TRBJ1-5; perhaps TRBD1 as D (5 bases). Looked up from germline, CDR1 is SGHTS and CDR2 is YDEGEE. This CDR3 has 17 amino acids. V lost 2 bases to trimming and J lost 6 bases, with 21 bases between them.

Written as DNA, the CDR3 is TGTGCCAGCAGCCGACTAGCGGGGAACACAGATACGCAGTATTTT. This sequence encodes CASSRLAGNTDTQYF. The chain has TRBV5-5 and TRBJ2-3; TRBD2 matches 11 bases. The V gene end was trimmed by 4 bases and the J gene end by 2 bases; junction bases not matched to a gene: 3. The germline V gene encodes CDR1 SGHKS and CDR2 YYEKEE (reference sequence). The CDR3 consists of 15 residues.

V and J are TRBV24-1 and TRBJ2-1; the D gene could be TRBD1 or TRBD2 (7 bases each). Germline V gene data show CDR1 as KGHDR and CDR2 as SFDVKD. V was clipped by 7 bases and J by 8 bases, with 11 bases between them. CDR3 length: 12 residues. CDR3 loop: CATSQGGYEQFF. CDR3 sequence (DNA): TGTGCCACCAGCCAGGGGGGGTATGAGCAGTTCTTC.

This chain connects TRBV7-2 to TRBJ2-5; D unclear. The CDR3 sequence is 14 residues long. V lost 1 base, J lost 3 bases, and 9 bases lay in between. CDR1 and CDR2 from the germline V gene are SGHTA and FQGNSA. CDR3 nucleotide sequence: TGTGCCAGCAGCTTAGTGGGCAGCGAAGAGACCCAGTACTTC. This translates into CASSLVGSEETQYF.

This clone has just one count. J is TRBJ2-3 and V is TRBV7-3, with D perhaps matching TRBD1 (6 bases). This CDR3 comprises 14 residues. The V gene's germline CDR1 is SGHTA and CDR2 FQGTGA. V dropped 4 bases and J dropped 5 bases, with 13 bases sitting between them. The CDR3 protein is CASSSSGAGDTQYF. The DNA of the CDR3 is TGTGCCAGCAGCTCTTCAGGGGCTGGAGATACGCAGTATTTT.

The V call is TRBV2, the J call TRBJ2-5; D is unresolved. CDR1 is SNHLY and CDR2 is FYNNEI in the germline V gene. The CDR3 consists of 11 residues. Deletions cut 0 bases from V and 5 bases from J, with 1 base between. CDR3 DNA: TGTGCCAGCAGTGAAGCTGAGACCCAGTACTTC. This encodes CASSEAETQYF.

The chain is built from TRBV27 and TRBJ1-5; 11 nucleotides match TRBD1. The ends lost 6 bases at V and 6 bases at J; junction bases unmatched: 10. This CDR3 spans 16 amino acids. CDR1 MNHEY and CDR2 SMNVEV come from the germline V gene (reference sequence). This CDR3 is CASSLRPGQGGQPQHF. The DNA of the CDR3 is TGTGCCAGCAGCCTTAGGCCGGGACAGGGGGGTCAGCCCCAGCATTTT.

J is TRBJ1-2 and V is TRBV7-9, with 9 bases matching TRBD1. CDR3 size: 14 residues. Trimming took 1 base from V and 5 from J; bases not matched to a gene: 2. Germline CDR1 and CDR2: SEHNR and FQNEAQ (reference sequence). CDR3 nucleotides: TGTGCCAGCAGCTTAGTGGGGACAGGGTATGGCTACACCTTC. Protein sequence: CASSLVGTGYGYTF.

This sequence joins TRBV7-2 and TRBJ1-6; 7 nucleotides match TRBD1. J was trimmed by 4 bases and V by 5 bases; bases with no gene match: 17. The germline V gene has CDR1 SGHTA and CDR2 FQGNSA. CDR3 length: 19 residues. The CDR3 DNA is TGTGCCAGCAGCCCGGGTATCCGCCAAGGGGGCATTTATAATTCACCCCTCCACTTT. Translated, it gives CASSPGIRQGGIYNSPLHF.

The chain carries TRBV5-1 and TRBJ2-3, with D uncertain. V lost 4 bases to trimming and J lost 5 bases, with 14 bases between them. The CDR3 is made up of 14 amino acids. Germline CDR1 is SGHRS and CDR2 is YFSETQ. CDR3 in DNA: TGCGCCAGCAGCCCGCCGGGTTTGGGAGATACGCAGTATTTT. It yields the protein CASSPPGLGDTQYF.

The CDR3 coding sequence is TGTGCCAGCAGCAGCCGACAGTCGGGCCCGAACACCGGGGAGCTGTTTTTT. Protein sequence: CASSSRQSGPNTGELFF. V is TRBV7-6 and J is TRBJ2-2, with D maybe TRBD1 (5 bases). Trimming stripped 5 bases from V and 0 bases from J, with 16 bases between. This CDR3 has 17 residues. Germline V gene lookup returns CDR1 SGHVS and CDR2 FNYEAQ.

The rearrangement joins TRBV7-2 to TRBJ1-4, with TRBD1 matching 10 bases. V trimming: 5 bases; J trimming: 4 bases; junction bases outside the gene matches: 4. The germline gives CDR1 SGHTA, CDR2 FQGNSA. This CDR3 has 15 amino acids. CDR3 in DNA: TGTGCCAGCAGCCCGGGACAGGGGAGTAATGAAAAACTGTTTTTT. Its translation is CASSPGQGSNEKLFF.

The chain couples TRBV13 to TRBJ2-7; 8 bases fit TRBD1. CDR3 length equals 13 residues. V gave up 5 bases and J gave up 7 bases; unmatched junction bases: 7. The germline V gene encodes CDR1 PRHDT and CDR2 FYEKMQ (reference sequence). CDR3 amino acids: CASSPRQGREQYF. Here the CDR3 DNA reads TGTGCCAGCAGCCCCAGACAGGGGAGGGAGCAGTACTTC.

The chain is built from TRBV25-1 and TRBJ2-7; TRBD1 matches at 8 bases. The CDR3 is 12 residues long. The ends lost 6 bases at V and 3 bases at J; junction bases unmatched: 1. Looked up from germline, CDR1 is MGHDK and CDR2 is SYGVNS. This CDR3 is CASRDRVYEQYF. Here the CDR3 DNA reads TGTGCCAGCAGGGACAGGGTCTACGAGCAGTACTTC.

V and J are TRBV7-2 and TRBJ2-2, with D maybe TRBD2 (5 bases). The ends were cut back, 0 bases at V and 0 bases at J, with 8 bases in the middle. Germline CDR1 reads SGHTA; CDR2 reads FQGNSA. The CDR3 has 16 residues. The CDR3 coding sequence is TGTGCCAGCAGCTTAGCGACGGGATCGAACACCGGGGAGCTGTTTTTT. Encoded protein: CASSLATGSNTGELFF.

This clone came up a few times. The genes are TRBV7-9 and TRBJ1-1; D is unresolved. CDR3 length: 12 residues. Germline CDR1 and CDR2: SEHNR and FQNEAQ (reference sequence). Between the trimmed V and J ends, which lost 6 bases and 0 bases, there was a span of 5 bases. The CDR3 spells CASRGLNTEAFF. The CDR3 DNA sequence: TGTGCCAGCAGGGGCTTGAACACTGAAGCTTTCTTT.

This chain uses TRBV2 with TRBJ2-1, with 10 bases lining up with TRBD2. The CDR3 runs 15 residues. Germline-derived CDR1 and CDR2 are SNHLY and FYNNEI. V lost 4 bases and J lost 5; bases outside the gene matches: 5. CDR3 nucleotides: TGTGCCAGCAGTGCTAGCGGGAGTTACGACAATGAGCAGTTCTTC. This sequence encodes CASSASGSYDNEQFF.

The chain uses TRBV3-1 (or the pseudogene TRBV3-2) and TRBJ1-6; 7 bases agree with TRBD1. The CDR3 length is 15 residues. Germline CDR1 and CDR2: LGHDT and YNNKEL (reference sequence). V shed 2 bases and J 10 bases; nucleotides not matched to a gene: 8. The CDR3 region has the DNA TGTGCCAGCAGCCAAATTGGGACAGCCGACTCACCCCTCCACTTT. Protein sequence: CASSQIGTADSPLHF.

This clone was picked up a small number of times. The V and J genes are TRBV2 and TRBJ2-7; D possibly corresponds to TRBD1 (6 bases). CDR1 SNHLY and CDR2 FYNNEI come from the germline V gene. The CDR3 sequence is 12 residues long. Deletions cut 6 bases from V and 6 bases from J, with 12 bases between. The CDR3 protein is CASRQDSLEQYF. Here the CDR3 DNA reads TGTGCCAGCAGACAGGACAGCCTCGAGCAGTACTTC.

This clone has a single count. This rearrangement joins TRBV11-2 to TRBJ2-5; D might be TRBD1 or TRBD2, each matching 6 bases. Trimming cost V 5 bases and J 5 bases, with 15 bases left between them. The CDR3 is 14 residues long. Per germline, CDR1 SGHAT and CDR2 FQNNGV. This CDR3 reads CASSPEGGSETQYF. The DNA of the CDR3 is TGTGCCAGCAGCCCCGAGGGGGGAAGCGAGACCCAGTACTTC.

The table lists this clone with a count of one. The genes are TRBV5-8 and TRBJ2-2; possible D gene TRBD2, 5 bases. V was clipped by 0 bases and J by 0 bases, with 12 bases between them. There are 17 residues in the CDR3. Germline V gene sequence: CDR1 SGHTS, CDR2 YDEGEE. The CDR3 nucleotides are TGTGCCAGCAGCTTGGGACGAGGGATGGCGAACACCGGGGAGCTGTTTTTT. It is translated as CASSLGRGMANTGELFF.

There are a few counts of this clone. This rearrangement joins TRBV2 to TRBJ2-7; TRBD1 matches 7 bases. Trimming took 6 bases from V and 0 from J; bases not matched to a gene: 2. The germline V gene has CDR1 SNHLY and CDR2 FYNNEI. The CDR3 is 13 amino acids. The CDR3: CASRGDSSYEQYF. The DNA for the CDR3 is TGTGCCAGCAGGGGGGACAGCTCCTACGAGCAGTACTTC.

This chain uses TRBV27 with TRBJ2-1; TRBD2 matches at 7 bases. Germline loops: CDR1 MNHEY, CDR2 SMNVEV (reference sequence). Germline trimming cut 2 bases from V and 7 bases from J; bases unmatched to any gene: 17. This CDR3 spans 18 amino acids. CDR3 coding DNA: TGTGCCAGCAGTTTAATTCCCCGCGGGGGAGGGCCGAGGAATGAGCAGTTCTTC. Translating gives CASSLIPRGGGPRNEQFF.